This is a list of T cell receptor beta chains from one sample in a study of blood T cells in healthy people across ages. TCRdb ran MiXCR on the 5' RACE reads and lists one entry per CDR3 protein. The repertoire includes hundreds of thousands of distinct CDR3 sequences, around three fifths of them detected once, and 20% to 30% sits in the top ten. Sequencing was done on a sample of blood. Source of these receptors: a man aged 40-49 years in good health. Both conserved end residues are part of each CDR3. Each record gives: clone size, J gene, V gene, D gene, CDR3 DNA, CDR3 protein. The D gene is left open where the match is weak. The size entry is marked missing in some rows and otherwise reads once, few, many or a size class.

>-|TRBJ1-6|TRBV7-2|-
TGTGCCAGCAGCTCACAGCAGGGACCCTATAATTCACCCCTCCACTTT
CASSSQQGPYNSPLHF
>-|TRBJ2-5|TRBV11-2|-
TGTGCCAGCAGCTCCGACTTAAACGGGGGCGCCAAACGGGGGGAGACCCAGTACTTC
CASSSDLNGGAKRGETQYF
>few|TRBJ2-5|TRBV2|-
TGTGCCAGCAAAGGGTTCGGGGGAGGCCAAGAGACCCAGTACTTC
CASKGFGGGQETQYF
>-|TRBJ2-5|TRBV28|-
TGTGCCAGCAGTCCCCACAACAATGAGCAGTACTTC
CASSPHNNEQYF
>-|TRBJ1-6|TRBV6-1|-
TGTGCCAGCAGTGGGTCAGAGGTATTCTCCTATAATTCACCCCTCCACTTT
CASSGSEVFSYNSPLHF
>-|TRBJ2-1|TRBV5-1|-
TGCGCCAGCAGCTTGGAACGCGGCCTGACTAGGGACCCCCGCAATGAGCAGTTCTTC
CASSLERGLTRDPRNEQFF
>few|TRBJ2-1|TRBV20-1|-
TGCAGTGCTACCCTCTGGGGGGAAGGAGATGAGCAGTTCTTC
CSATLWGEGDEQFF
>-|TRBJ2-3|TRBV6-2/TRBV6-3|TRBD2
TGTGCCAGCAACGGACTAGCGGGGGGGTCCACAGATACGCAGTATTTT
CASNGLAGGSTDTQYF
>-|TRBJ1-4|TRBV20-1|-
TGCAGTGCTAGAGACTCAGGACTCGCGGGTGAAAAACTGTTTTTT
CSARDSGLAGEKLFF
>-|TRBJ1-3|TRBV12-3/TRBV12-4|-
TGTGCCAGCGCGCCCATCATACAGTTCTCTGGAAACACCATATATTTT
CASAPIIQFSGNTIYF
>few|TRBJ1-1|TRBV4-2|-
TGTGCCAGCAGCCAAGACTGGGAGGGCACTGAAGCTTTCTTT
CASSQDWEGTEAFF
>-|TRBJ2-1|TRBV28|TRBD2
TGTGCCAGCAGTTTATTGGGCGGGAGGGCCAGCGGGCAGTTCTTC
CASSLLGGRASGQFF
>few|TRBJ2-5|TRBV29-1|TRBD1
TGCAGCGGCATACAGGGGCAAGAGACCCAGTACTTC
CSGIQGQETQYF
>-|TRBJ2-7|TRBV4-1|TRBD2
TGCGCCAGCAGCCAAGAAAAACGGGAGGGGAAGTACGAGCAGTACTTC
CASSQEKREGKYEQYF
>-|TRBJ2-1|TRBV7-2|-
TGTGTCAGCAGCAGAGACACCGGCTCCTACAATGAGCAGTTCTTC
CVSSRDTGSYNEQFF